This T cell receptor beta chain comes out of a study of TIL therapy for anti-PD-1-resistant metastatic lung cancer. In the study overall: Tumor harvest preceded PD-1/PD-L1 blockade, followed by nivolumab treatment. Notes on the study in general: TIL clonotype persistence in blood showed no apparent association with response. Treatment-naive, never-smoker and oncogene-addicted patients were overrepresented in this highly selected cohort.

Sequencing used immunoSEQ v3. Sequencing used immunoSEQ multiplex PCR; TCRdb keeps in-frame clones, though not all of them. The sample has 40,000 to 60,000 clones, less than 80% seen once. Time point meaning: pre-treatment sample, taken before nivolumab and TIL therapy. As to this clone: Its antigen is unidentified.

The source of this sequence is a woman aged 30 to 85 with non-small cell lung cancer. Sequenced here: blood, sampled at baseline.

CDR3 residues: CASSPGQGKHEQYF. In nucleotides, the CDR3 is TGTGCCAGCAGCCCGGGACAGGGAAAGCACGAGCAGTACTTC. The chain combines TRBV7-2 with TRBJ2-7; 9 nucleotides match TRBD1. CDR1 and CDR2 from the germline V gene are SGHTA and FQGNSA. The ends lost 5 bases at V and 5 bases at J; junction bases unmatched: 7. The CDR3 runs 14 residues.